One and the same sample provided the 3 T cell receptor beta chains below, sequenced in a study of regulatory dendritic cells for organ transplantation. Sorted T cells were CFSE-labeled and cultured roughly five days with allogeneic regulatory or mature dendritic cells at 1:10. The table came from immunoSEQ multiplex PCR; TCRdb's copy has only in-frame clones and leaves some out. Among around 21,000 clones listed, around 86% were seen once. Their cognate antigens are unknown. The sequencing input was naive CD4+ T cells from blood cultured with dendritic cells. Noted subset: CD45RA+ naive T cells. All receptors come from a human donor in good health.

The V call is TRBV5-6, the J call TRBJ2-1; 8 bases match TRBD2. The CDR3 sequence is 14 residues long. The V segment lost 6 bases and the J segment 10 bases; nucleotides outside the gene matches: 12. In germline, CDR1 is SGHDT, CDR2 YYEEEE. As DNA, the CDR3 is TGTGCCAGCACCTTTGGGCGACTAGCGAAGGAGCAGTTCTTC. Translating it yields CASTFGRLAKEQFF.

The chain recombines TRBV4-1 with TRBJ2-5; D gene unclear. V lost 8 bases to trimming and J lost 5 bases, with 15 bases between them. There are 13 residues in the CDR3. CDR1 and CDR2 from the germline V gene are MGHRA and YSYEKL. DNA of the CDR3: TGCGCCAGCTCAATCATGGGTATGGAGACCCAGTACTTC. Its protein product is CASSIMGMETQYF.

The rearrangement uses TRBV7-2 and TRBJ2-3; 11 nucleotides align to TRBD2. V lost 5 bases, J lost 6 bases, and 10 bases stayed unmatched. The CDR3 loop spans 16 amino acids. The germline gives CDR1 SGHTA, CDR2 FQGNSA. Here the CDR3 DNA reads TGTGCCAGCAGCCGCAGACTAGCGGGGTCAACCGATACGCAGTATTTT. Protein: CASSRRLAGSTDTQYF.